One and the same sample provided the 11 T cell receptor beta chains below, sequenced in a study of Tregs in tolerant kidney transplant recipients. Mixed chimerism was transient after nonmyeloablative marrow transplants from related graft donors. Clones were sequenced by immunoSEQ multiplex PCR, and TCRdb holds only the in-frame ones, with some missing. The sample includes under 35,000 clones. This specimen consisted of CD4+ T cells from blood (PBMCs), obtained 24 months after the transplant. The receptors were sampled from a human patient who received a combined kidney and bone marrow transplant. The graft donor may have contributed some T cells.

CDR3 sequence reads: CSVQYQETQYF. The sequenced part of the CDR3 DNA is TGCAGTGTGCAGTACCAAGAGACC. V gene TRBV20-1 combines with J gene TRBJ2-5; D not resolved. The CDR3 goes on 3 residues after the read ends, and that part is filled in from the germline J gene. CDR3 size: 11 residues. Trimming removed 7 bases from V and 0 bases from J, with 6 bases in between. CDR1 and CDR2 (germline): DFQATT, SNEGSKA (reference sequence).

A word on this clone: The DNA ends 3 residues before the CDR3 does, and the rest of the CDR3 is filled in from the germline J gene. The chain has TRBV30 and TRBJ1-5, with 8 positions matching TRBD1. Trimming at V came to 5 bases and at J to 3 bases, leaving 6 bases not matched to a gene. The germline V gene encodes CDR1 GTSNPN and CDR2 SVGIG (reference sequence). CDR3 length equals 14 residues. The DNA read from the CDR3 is TGTGCCTGGCCCCCGACAGGGGACAATCAGCCC. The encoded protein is CAWPPTGDNQP. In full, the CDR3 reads CAWPPTGDNQPQHF. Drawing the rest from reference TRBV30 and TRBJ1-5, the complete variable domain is SQTIHQWPATLVQPVGSPLSLECTVEGTSNPNLYWYRQAAGRGLQLLFYSVGIGQISSEVPQNLSASRPQDRQFILSSKKLLLSDSGFYLCAWPPTGDNQPQHFGDGTRLSIL.

CDR3 bases read: TGTGCCAGCAGCTTAGGCGCGAAGAAAACTGGGACC. It translates to CASSLGAKKTGT. The whole CDR3 reads CASSLGAKKTGTQYF. The rearrangement uses TRBV11-3 and TRBJ2-5, with no clear D. The CDR3 end lies 3 residues beyond the end of the read and is filled in from the germline J gene. The germline V gene encodes CDR1 SGHNT and CDR2 YENEEA. The V and J ends lost 1 base and 7 bases respectively, with 16 bases between them. The CDR3 totals 15 residues.

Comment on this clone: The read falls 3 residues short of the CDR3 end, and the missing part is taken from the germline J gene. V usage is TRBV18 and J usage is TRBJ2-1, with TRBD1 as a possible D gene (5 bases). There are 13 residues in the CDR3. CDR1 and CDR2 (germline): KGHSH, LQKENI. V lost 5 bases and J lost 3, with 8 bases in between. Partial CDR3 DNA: TGTGCCAGCTCAGACAGCCTCTACAATGAG. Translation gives CASSDSLYNE. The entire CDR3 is CASSDSLYNEQFF. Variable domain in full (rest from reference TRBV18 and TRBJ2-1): NAGVMQNPRHLVRRRGQEARLRCSPMKGHSHVYWYRQLPEEGLKFMVYLQKENIIDESGMPKERFSAEFPKEGPSILRIQQVVRGDSAAYFCASSDSLYNEQFFGPGTRLTVL.

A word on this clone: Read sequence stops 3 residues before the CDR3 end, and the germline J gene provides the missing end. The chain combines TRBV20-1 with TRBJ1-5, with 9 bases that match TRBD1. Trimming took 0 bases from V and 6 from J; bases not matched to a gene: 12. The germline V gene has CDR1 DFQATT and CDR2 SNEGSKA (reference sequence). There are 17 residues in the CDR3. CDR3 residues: CSARDRYRTGAGQPQHF. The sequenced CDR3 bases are TGCAGTGCTAGAGATAGATACCGGACAGGGGCGGGTCAGCCC.

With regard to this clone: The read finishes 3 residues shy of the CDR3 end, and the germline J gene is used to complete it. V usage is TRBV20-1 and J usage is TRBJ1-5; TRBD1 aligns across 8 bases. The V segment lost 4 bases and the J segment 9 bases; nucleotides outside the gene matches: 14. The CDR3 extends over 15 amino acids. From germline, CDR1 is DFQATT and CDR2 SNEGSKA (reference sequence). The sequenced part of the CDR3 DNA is TGCAGTGCTAATTTGATACAGGGGGGCCAGGGGCCC. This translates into CSANLIQGGQGP. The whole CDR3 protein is CSANLIQGGQGPQHF.

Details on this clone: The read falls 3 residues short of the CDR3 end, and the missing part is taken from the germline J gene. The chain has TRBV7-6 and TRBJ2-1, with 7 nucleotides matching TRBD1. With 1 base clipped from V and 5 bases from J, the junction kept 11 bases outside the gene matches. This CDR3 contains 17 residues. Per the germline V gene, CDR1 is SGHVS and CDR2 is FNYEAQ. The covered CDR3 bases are TGTGCCAGCAGCTTAGATTGGGGACAGTTCGGGGACAATGAG. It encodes CASSLDWGQFGDNE. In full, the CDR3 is CASSLDWGQFGDNEQFF.

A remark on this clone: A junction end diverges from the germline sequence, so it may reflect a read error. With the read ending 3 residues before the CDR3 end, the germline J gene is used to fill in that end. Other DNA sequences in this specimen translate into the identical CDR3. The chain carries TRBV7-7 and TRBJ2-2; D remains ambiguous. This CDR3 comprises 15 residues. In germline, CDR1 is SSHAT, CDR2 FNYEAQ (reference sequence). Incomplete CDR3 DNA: TGTGCTAGCAGCCTAGTTGCAGGGAACACCGGGGAG. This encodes CASSLVAGNTGE. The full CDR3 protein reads CASSLVAGNTGELFF. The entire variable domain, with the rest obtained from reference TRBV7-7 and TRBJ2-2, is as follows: GAGVSQSPRYKVTKRGQDVTLRCDPISSHATLYWYQQALGQGPEFLTYFNYEAQPDKSGLPSDRFSAERPEGSISTLTIQRTEQRDSAMYRCASSLVAGNTGELFFGEGSRLTVL.

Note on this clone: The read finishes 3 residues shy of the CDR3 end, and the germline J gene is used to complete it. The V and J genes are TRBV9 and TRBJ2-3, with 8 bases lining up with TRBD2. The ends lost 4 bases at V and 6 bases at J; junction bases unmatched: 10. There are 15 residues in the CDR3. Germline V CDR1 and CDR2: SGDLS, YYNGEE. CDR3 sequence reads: CASSTSGTRIDTQYF. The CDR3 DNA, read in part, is TGTGCCAGCAGCACGTCCGGGACTAGGATCGATACG.

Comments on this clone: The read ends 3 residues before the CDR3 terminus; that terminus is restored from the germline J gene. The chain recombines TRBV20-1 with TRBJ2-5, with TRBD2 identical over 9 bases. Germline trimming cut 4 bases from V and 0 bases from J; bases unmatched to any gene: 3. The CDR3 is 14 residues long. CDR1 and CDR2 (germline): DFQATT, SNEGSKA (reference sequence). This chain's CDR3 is CSAILAGYQETQYF. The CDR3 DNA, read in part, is TGCAGTGCTATACTAGCGGGTTACCAAGAGACC.

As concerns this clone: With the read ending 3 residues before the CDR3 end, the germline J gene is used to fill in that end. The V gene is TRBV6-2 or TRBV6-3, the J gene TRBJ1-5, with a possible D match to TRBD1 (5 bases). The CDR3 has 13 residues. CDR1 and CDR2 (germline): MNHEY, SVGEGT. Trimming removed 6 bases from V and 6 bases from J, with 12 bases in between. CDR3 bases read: TGTGCCAGCAGCATCCAGGGAGGTCAGCCC. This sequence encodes CASSIQGGQP. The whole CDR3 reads CASSIQGGQPQHF.